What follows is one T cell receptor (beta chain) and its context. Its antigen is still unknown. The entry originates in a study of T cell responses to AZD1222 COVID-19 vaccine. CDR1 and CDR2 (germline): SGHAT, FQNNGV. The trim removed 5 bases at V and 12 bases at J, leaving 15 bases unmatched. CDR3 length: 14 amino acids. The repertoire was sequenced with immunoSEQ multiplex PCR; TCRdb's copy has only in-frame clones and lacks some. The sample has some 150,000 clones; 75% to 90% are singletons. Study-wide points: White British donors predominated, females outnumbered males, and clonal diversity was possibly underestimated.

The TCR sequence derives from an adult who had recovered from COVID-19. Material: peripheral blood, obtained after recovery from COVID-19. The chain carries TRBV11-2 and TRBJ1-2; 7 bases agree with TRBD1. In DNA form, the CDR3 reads TGTGCCAGCAGCATCCTACAGGGGCCGGTGAGAAACACCTTC. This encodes CASSILQGPVRNTF.